This TCR beta chain was retrieved from a study of T-cell memory formation after mild COVID-19. V was clipped by 4 bases and J by 4 bases; unmatched bases: 8. Germline CDR1 reads SGHNT; CDR2 reads YYREEE (reference sequence). CDR3 length: 14 amino acids. TCRdb used MiXCR to reprocess the 5' RACE reads, holding one entry per CDR3 protein. The repertoire consists of about 90,000 distinct CDR3 sequences, with about 13% occurring once and the leading ten covering around 27%. This TCR was sampled from an adult woman who had mild COVID-19 (a few samples of this study predate the infection). Cell type and time point are not known. Material: PBMCs or a T cell subset sorted from them (not recorded which). This chain connects TRBV5-4 to TRBJ2-7, with 7 nucleotides matching TRBD1. CDR3 DNA: TGTGCCAGCAGCGGGGGACAGCTACGTTACGAGCAGTACTTC. This codes for CASSGGQLRYEQYF.